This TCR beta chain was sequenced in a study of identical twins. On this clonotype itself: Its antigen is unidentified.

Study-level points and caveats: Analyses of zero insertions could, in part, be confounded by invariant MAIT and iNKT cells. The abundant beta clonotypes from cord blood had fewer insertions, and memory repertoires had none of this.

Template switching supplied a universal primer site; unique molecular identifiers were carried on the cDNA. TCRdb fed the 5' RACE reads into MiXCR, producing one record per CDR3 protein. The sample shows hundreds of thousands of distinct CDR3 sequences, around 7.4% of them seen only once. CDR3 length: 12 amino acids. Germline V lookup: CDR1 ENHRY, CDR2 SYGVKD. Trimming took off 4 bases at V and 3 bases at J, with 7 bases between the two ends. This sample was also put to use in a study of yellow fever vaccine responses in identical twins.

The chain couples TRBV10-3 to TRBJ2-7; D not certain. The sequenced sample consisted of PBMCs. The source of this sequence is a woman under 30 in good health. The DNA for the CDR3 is TGTGCCATCAGTGGTAACTTCTACGAGCAGTACTTC. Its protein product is CAISGNFYEQYF.